The rows below give T cell receptor beta chains drawn from one sample of a study of chemoradiotherapy in HPV16-positive cancers. The protocol was immunoSEQ multiplex PCR, while the TCRdb copy is restricted to in-frame clones and leaves out a portion. The sample has approximately 9,500 clones; less than 75% are singletons. The source material was tumor tissue, sampled from a patient who underwent chemoradiotherapy. These receptors originate from a human donor with HPV-associated anogenital cancer. CDR3s include the opening cysteine and the closing phenylalanine or tryptophan. D genes are given only for firm matches. Rows give clone size only sometimes, using once, few, many, or a class for an expanded clone.

clone_size	v_call	j_call	d_call	cdr3_aa	cdr3_nt
once	TRBV6-5	TRBJ2-5	-	CASLHGAQETQYF	TGTGCCAGCCTTCATGGGGCTCAAGAGACCCAGTACTTC
-	TRBV28	TRBJ2-7	TRBD2	CASSKGVAGRDEQYF	TGTGCCAGCTCCAAGGGCGTAGCGGGGAGAGACGAGCAGTACTTC
-	TRBV5-8	TRBJ2-3	-	CASSFFPGTDTQYF	TGTGCCAGCAGCTTCTTTCCAGGCACAGATACGCAGTATTTT
-	TRBV11-1	TRBJ2-1	TRBD2	CASSILAGGFNEQFF	TGTGCCAGCAGCATACTAGCGGGAGGGTTTAATGAGCAGTTCTTC
-	TRBV7-9	TRBJ2-1	-	CASSSGGGNNEQFF	TGTGCCAGCAGCTCCGGAGGAGGGAACAATGAGCAGTTCTTC
-	TRBV11-2	TRBJ1-1	-	CASSLSRLRGAFF	TGTGCCAGCAGCTTAAGTCGGCTGCGTGGGGCTTTCTTT
-	TRBV18	TRBJ2-7	TRBD2	CASSLTSGATYEQYF	TGTGCCAGCTCACTGACTAGCGGGGCTACCTACGAGCAGTACTTC
-	TRBV7-3	TRBJ1-1	-	CASSLGGHHTEAFF	TGTGCCAGCAGCTTAGGGGGCCATCACACTGAAGCTTTCTTT
-	TRBV7-2	TRBJ2-7	-	CASSLYSGTNEQYF	TGTGCCAGCAGCTTATACAGCGGTACGAACGAGCAGTACTTC
once	TRBV5-6	TRBJ1-1	-	CASRPEWGYTEAFF	TGTGCCAGCAGGCCAGAGTGGGGATACACTGAAGCTTTCTTT
-	TRBV5-1	TRBJ2-2	TRBD2	CASSLGGGGNTGELFF	TGCGCCAGCAGCTTGGGTGGCGGGGGAAACACCGGGGAGCTGTTTTTT
once	TRBV7-2	TRBJ1-5	TRBD1	CASSLALTGEGGQPQHF	TGTGCCAGCAGCTTAGCCCTGACAGGGGAGGGGGGTCAGCCCCAGCATTTT
-	TRBV11-2	TRBJ2-7	TRBD1	CASSPGTGEGYEQYF	TGCGCCAGCAGCCCCGGGACAGGGGAAGGTTACGAGCAGTACTTC
-	TRBV2	TRBJ2-1	-	CASSVDFPSYNEQFF	TGTGCCAGCAGTGTGGACTTTCCCTCCTACAATGAGCAGTTCTTC
-	TRBV7-2	TRBJ1-6	-	CASSPWEAGDNSPLHF	TGTGCCAGCAGCCCCTGGGAGGCAGGAGATAATTCACCCCTCCACTTT
-	TRBV11-1	TRBJ2-7	TRBD2	CASSSAGEQYF	TGTGCCAGCAGCTCAGCGGGGGAGCAGTACTTC
-	TRBV13	TRBJ1-1	TRBD1	CASSSSGQGVLNTEAFF	TGTGCCAGCAGCTCCTCGGGACAGGGGGTTCTGAACACTGAAGCTTTCTTT
medium-sized	TRBV2	TRBJ1-2	TRBD1	CASSGRDRVYYGYTF	TGTGCCAGCAGTGGCCGGGACAGGGTTTACTATGGCTACACCTTC
-	TRBV6-6	TRBJ2-3	-	CASSYSGGGGSDTQYF	TGTGCCAGCAGTTACTCGGGAGGAGGGGGATCGGATACGCAGTATTTT
few	TRBV2	TRBJ2-5	-	CASSLQETQYF	TGTGCCAGCAGTTTGCAAGAGACCCAGTACTTC
-	TRBV25-1	TRBJ2-7	TRBD1	CASPKTPGQGLYEQYF	TGTGCCAGCCCTAAGACTCCGGGACAGGGGCTCTACGAGCAGTACTTC
-	TRBV21-1	TRBJ2-1	-	CASSKGQGAGNEQFF	TGTGCCAGCAGCAAAGGGCAGGGGGCGGGCAATGAGCAGTTCTTC
-	TRBV7-3	TRBJ2-1	TRBD2	CASSLIASGGHNEQFF	TGTGCCAGCAGCTTAATCGCTAGCGGGGGCCACAATGAGCAGTTCTTC
-	TRBV7-2	TRBJ1-1	TRBD1	CASSTGQGRVSTEAFF	TGTGCCAGCAGTACCGGACAGGGTAGGGTCAGCACTGAAGCTTTCTTT
once	TRBV7-6	TRBJ2-1	TRBD1	CASSLYTPGTGAYNEQFF	TGTGCCAGCAGCTTATATACTCCCGGGACAGGGGCCTACAATGAGCAGTTCTTC
-	TRBV2	TRBJ2-4	TRBD2	CASSVGAGGLDIQYF	TGTGCCAGCAGTGTGGGGGCGGGGGGTTTGGACATTCAGTACTTC
-	TRBV7-2	TRBJ2-1	TRBD2	CASSKLAGGHNEQFF	TGTGCCAGCAGCAAACTAGCGGGAGGTCACAATGAGCAGTTCTTC
-	TRBV10-3	TRBJ2-7	TRBD1	CAIGTGSYEQYF	TGTGCCATCGGGACAGGTTCCTACGAGCAGTACTTC
few	TRBV12-5	TRBJ2-2	TRBD2	CASGLELAGTGELFF	TGTGCTAGTGGTTTGGAACTAGCGGGAACCGGGGAGCTGTTTTTT
few	TRBV18	TRBJ2-7	-	CASSPRRRYSYEQYF	TGTGCCAGCTCACCACGGAGGCGGTACTCCTACGAGCAGTACTTC
-	TRBV4-2	TRBJ2-3	-	CASSAGTSPSTDTQYF	TGTGCCAGCAGCGCAGGTACTAGCCCTAGCACAGATACGCAGTATTTT
-	TRBV11-2	TRBJ1-6	TRBD1	CASSSDRGVRTLGF	TGTGCCAGCAGCTCGGACAGGGGAGTCAGGACCCTTGGCTTT
-	TRBV5-1	TRBJ1-1	-	CASSFRGVDTEAFF	TGCGCCAGCAGCTTCCGGGGTGTGGACACTGAAGCTTTCTTT
-	TRBV19	TRBJ2-1	-	CASSRGNEQFF	TGTGCCAGTAGTCGTGGGAATGAGCAGTTCTTC
-	TRBV11-2	TRBJ2-3	TRBD2	CASSSSGATDTQYF	TGTGCCAGCAGCTCTAGCGGGGCCACAGATACGCAGTATTTT
few	TRBV6-1	TRBJ2-7	-	CASREGAVLYEQYF	TGTGCCAGCAGGGAAGGGGCAGTCCTTTACGAGCAGTACTTC
once	TRBV30	TRBJ2-7	-	CAWSRGRGYEQYF	TGTGCCTGGAGTCGTGGCAGGGGCTACGAGCAGTACTTC
-	TRBV5-1	TRBJ2-2	TRBD1	CASSPGGASGTGELFF	TGCGCCAGCAGCCCAGGGGGCGCTTCGGGCACCGGGGAGCTGTTTTTT
-	TRBV2	TRBJ2-7	-	CASSEALSRKEYF	TGTGCCAGCAGTGAAGCGCTAAGCAGAAAGGAGTACTTC
-	TRBV27	TRBJ2-3	TRBD1	CASSLTGEDTQYF	TGTGCCAGCAGCCTGACAGGGGAAGATACGCAGTATTTT
-	TRBV28	TRBJ1-1	-	CASSLQNTEAFF	TGTGCCAGCAGTTTACAGAACACTGAAGCTTTCTTT
-	TRBV7-3	TRBJ2-7	-	CASSHGPSYEQYF	TGTGCCAGCAGCCACGGGCCTTCCTACGAGCAGTACTTC
once	TRBV10-3	TRBJ1-1	-	CAISESSSQAFF	TGTGCCATCAGTGAGTCGTCTTCTCAAGCTTTCTTT
-	TRBV14	TRBJ2-2	TRBD2	CASSPWTSGKYTGELFF	TGTGCCAGCAGCCCCTGGACTAGCGGGAAGTACACCGGGGAGCTGTTTTTT
-	TRBV9	TRBJ2-1	TRBD2	CASSVGLAGVGYEQFF	TGTGCCAGCAGCGTAGGGCTAGCGGGAGTGGGATATGAGCAGTTCTTC
few	TRBV5-1	TRBJ2-1	-	CASSFQAGEQFF	TGCGCCAGCAGCTTCCAAGCCGGTGAGCAGTTCTTC
-	TRBV5-1	TRBJ2-7	-	CASSLTAASYEQYF	TGCGCCAGCAGCTTGACGGCAGCTTCCTACGAGCAGTACTTC
few	TRBV7-9	TRBJ2-1	TRBD2	CASSQTSGGLNEQFF	TGTGCCAGCAGCCAAACTAGCGGGGGGCTCAATGAGCAGTTCTTC
once	TRBV14	TRBJ2-1	-	CASSRQFRVMDEQFF	TGTGCCAGCAGCCGCCAATTTAGGGTGATGGATGAGCAGTTCTTC
-	TRBV4-1	TRBJ2-5	-	CASSQGAANQETQYF	TGCGCCAGCAGCCAAGGCGCGGCTAATCAAGAGACCCAGTACTTC
-	TRBV2	TRBJ1-2	-	CASSEAGPGNGYTF	TGTGCCAGCAGTGAAGCGGGTCCAGGAAATGGCTACACCTTC